The 8 T cell receptor beta chains below all came from one sample that was sequenced in a study of T cell changes during pregnancy in multiple sclerosis. Sequenced by immunoSEQ multiplex PCR; TCRdb stores in-frame clones only, minus some. The table includes roughly 35,000 clones, over 75% detected once. The sequencing used CD4+ T cells from peripheral blood mononuclear cells, collected before pregnancy. The source is a female donor with multiple sclerosis, enrolled in a pregnancy study.

In DNA, the CDR3 is TGTGCCAGCAGTTTCGGGAGGACCTTTATAATGAACACTGAAGCTTTCTTT. Protein sequence: CASSFGRTFIMNTEAFF. The rearrangement joins TRBV5-6 to TRBJ1-1; D not resolved. From germline, CDR1 is SGHDT and CDR2 YYEEEE. The CDR3 length is 17 residues. Trimming stripped 5 bases from V and 0 bases from J, with 20 bases between.

The V gene is TRBV30, the J gene TRBJ1-5, with D possibly matching TRBD1 (5 bases). The CDR3 has 14 residues. Trimming cost V 5 bases and J 3 bases, with 14 bases left between them. CDR1 and CDR2 (germline): GTSNPN, SVGIG (reference sequence). The CDR3 DNA reads as TGTGCCTGGGGATCAGGACACAACAATCAGCCCCAGCATTTT. Translating it yields CAWGSGHNNQPQHF.

The V gene is TRBV27, the J gene TRBJ2-7; TRBD2 aligns across 12 bases. The CDR3 extends over 16 amino acids. After removal of 6 bases from V and 4 bases from J, the junction contained 10 bases not matched to a gene. Germline CDR1 MNHEY, CDR2 SMNVEV (reference sequence). CDR3 DNA: TGTGCCAGCAGGGCCCTAGCGGGAGGGGTGAGGTACGAGCAGTACTTC. It codes for CASRALAGGVRYEQYF.

In its sample, this clone was seen a few times. The chain couples TRBV19 to TRBJ2-7; 9 nucleotides agree with TRBD2. The CDR3 totals 15 residues. The ends lost 4 bases at V and 0 bases at J; junction bases unmatched: 4. From germline, CDR1 is LNHDA and CDR2 SQIVND (reference sequence). CDR3 region: CASSTQREASYEQYF. The CDR3 DNA reads as TGTGCCAGTAGTACCCAGCGGGAGGCCTCCTACGAGCAGTACTTC.

This clone was picked up one time. The chain carries TRBV10-3 and TRBJ1-2; 7 bases are shared with TRBD1. The trim removed 8 bases at V and 7 bases at J, leaving 13 bases unmatched. CDR3 length: 14 residues. Germline CDR1 and CDR2: ENHRY and SYGVKD. CDR3 nucleotides: TGTGCCATCGATTCTACAGGGGAAACGTTTGGCTACACCTTC. Its translation is CAIDSTGETFGYTF.

The chain employs TRBV19 and TRBJ2-1; 7 nucleotides line up with TRBD2. Germline V gene data show CDR1 as LNHDA and CDR2 as SQIVND (reference sequence). V gave up 9 bases and J gave up 3 bases; unmatched junction bases: 8. The CDR3 consists of 14 residues. Written as DNA, the CDR3 is TGTGCCAGCAAAAGCGGGAATTTCTACAATGAGCAGTTCTTC. It translates to CASKSGNFYNEQFF.

The V call is TRBV7-8, the J call TRBJ2-2; 8 bases agree with TRBD2. The length of the CDR3 is 21 residues. CDR1 and CDR2 from the germline V gene are SGHVS and FQNEAQ. V dropped 2 bases and J dropped 0; count of bases not matched to a gene: 17. The CDR3 loop reads CASSLRMAWREVQSNTGELFF. The CDR3 DNA reads TGTGCCAGCAGCTTAAGGATGGCTTGGCGGGAGGTCCAATCGAACACCGGGGAGCTGTTTTTT.

This chain connects TRBV13 to TRBJ1-1; D is perhaps TRBD1 (6 bases). There are 14 residues in the CDR3. Germline V CDR1 and CDR2: PRHDT, FYEKMQ (reference sequence). V shed 4 bases and J shed 5 bases, with 14 bases lying between them. The CDR3 DNA sequence: TGTGCCAGCAGCTGGTGGACAGAGGGAACTGAAGCTTTCTTT. Encoded protein: CASSWWTEGTEAFF.